This T cell receptor beta chain was obtained from a study of high-grade serous ovarian cancer treatment subgroups (dated by TCRdb to 2020 to 2023). Background for the entire study: Sequencing yielded a mean of approximately 15,000 reads and under 7,500 unique TCR beta rearrangements per sample. One primary tumor sample and two metastatic tumor samples were contributed by each patient, so that fewer than 95 samples were obtained in total. The cohort comprised some 30 patients: roughly ten with no residual disease after primary surgery (R0), roughly ten excellent NACT responders, and roughly ten poor NACT responders. Under a laparoscopic triage algorithm, patients with high-grade serous ovarian cancer were grouped by complete gross resection or by neoadjuvant chemotherapy response, and the study profiled the TCR beta repertoires of these patients.

Tumor samples were obtained before definitive surgery or chemotherapy. Genomic DNA was extracted by the MD Anderson Biospecimen Extraction Resource, and TCR sequencing was done by the MD Anderson Cancer Genomics Laboratory. Concerning this clone: Its antigen remains undetermined. One base away there is no much larger clone; base qualities are not given.

The CDR3, cysteine through phenylalanine, is 14 amino acids long. Only CDR3 DNA remains: 42 bases, in frame from the first base. Trimming takes 1 base off V and 5 bases off J; junction bases not matched to a gene: 4. For CDR1 and CDR2, the germline V gene lists KGHSH and LQKENI. Paper-wide results and their limitations: TCR clonal relatedness correlated positively with neoantigen level and, by trend, with copy number variation and mutation load from whole-genome sequencing. The TCR repertoire analyses centered on CDR3, and CDR1 and CDR2 were not analyzed. Repertoire similarity between tumors from the same patient ranged from roughly 0.095 to 0.8, while tumors from different patients showed almost no similarity. Bulk tumor TCR sequencing lacked spatial information, limiting insight into HGSC tumor complexity and diversity.

The 80 to 90 tumor samples underwent high-throughput TCR profiling using ImmunoSEQ. As for the authors' bioinformatics: To measure repertoire diversity, the metrics used were richness (unique productive sequences), clonality, evenness and relatedness, and the Bhattacharyya coefficient was used to assess similarity between samples. In a sensitivity analysis, TCRs with fewer than two reads were excluded, and consistent conclusions were obtained. TCRdb obtained this table from immuneACCESS and retained in-frame rearrangements with V and J assigned. These tables miss some clones; where compared with another copy, unresolved V genes account for less than half of the shortfall, and the remainder is unexplained. V, J and clone size are those of that table, while D and trimming were read from the DNA. The sample includes around 1,700 clones, with 82% observed a single time. 6.5% to 9% of the sample is in the top ten clones.

This TCR was sampled from a human donor with high-grade serous ovarian cancer. Material for sequencing was tumor tissue. The chain is made from TRBV18 and TRBJ2-7; 8 nucleotides in the junction match TRBD1. In nucleotide form, the sequence is TGTGCCAGCTCACCACAGGACAGGGCGAACGAGCAGTACTTC. It translates as CASSPQDRANEQYF.